These T cell receptor beta chains were read from a single sample in a study of post-analysis software for immune sequencing data. A single record per CDR3 protein comes from TCRdb applying MiXCR to the PCR reads. The table shows about 680,000 distinct CDR3 sequences, with 55% to 70% occurring only once. The material sequenced was blood. All receptors come from a girl aged 2-10 years with multiple sclerosis. CDR3s include the opening cysteine and the closing phenylalanine or tryptophan. The order of the fields is J gene, V gene, CDR3 protein.

>TRBJ1-1|TRBV13
CASSPRQGMVKNTEAFF
>TRBJ2-3|TRBV9
CASSVVGANTDTQYF
>TRBJ2-1|TRBV7-2
CASSFSGGAFDEQFF
>TRBJ2-1|TRBV9
CASSVQVAGAEYNEQFF
>TRBJ1-1|TRBV10-3
CAIRDTTNTEAFF
>TRBJ2-7|TRBV29-1
CSVAPGPSGASYEQYF
>TRBJ1-1|TRBV12-3/TRBV12-4
CAGWENTEAFF
>TRBJ1-2|TRBV6-2/TRBV6-3
CASSYSTGGVSHGYTF
>TRBJ2-1|TRBV20-1
CSAPSRGRGNEQFF
>TRBJ2-1|TRBV7-8
CASSLGGEGRYNEQFF
>TRBJ1-1|TRBV12-3/TRBV12-4
CASSPTRHFVAFF
>TRBJ2-5|TRBV24-1
CATSDYRKLGGDRETQYF
>TRBJ2-3|TRBV12-3/TRBV12-4
CASSLQAGTSTDTQYF
>TRBJ1-2|TRBV10-3
CAISEEDNYGYTF
>TRBJ1-2|TRBV10-3
CAIRGRVDGYTF
>TRBJ1-6|TRBV7-2
CASSVNRALNSPLHF
>TRBJ1-5|TRBV24-1
CATSEGVSGQPQHF
>TRBJ2-3|TRBV4-1
CASSPLSTSGASTDTQYF
>TRBJ2-1|TRBV5-1
CASSLDGQGVGEQFF
>TRBJ2-1|TRBV3-1
CASSQDGSGYNEQFF
>TRBJ2-5|TRBV7-2
CASSLGWSGETQYF
>TRBJ2-5|TRBV10-1
CASSEGTEETQYF
>TRBJ1-2|TRBV27
CASSLYWGSNYGYTF
>TRBJ2-5|TRBV20-1
CSASPVYQETQYF
>TRBJ1-2|TRBV7-2
CASSPVPDLRHGYTF
>TRBJ2-1|TRBV15
CATSGTSGGYNEQFF
>TRBJ2-3|TRBV7-2
CASSLEMGRTDTQYF
>TRBJ2-1|TRBV6-5
CASSYRPTGSNEQFF
>TRBJ2-1|TRBV12-3/TRBV12-4
CASLVRARNEQFF
>TRBJ2-3|TRBV6-5
CASSYSRTASQDTQYF
>TRBJ2-7|TRBV18
CASSADRRGPYEQYF
>TRBJ2-7|TRBV6-5
CASYRDSYEQYF
>TRBJ2-3|TRBV6-5
CASSYQSMGWEPLLDTQYF
>TRBJ2-3|TRBV7-2
CASSLDAGGTDTQYF
>TRBJ2-1|TRBV7-2
CASSYTSGNYNEQFF
>TRBJ2-5|TRBV10-3
CAISESETQYF
>TRBJ2-7|TRBV12-3/TRBV12-4
CATSVAGGRREQYF
>TRBJ2-7|TRBV6-1
CASSEEAAGPYEQYF
>TRBJ2-3|TRBV25-1
CASSDPGRTVRTQYF
>TRBJ2-1|TRBV6-5
CASRGHTSGEQFF
>TRBJ2-5|TRBV18
CASSPPGTSWETQYF